These T cell receptor beta chains were read from a single sample in a study of CD8 T cells in ankylosing spondylitis. Via MiXCR, TCRdb re-called the 5' RACE reads, giving one row per CDR3 protein. The repertoire has 450,000 to 550,000 distinct CDR3 sequences, roughly 5.3% of them found once; the top ten carry 3% to 4.5%. The sample taken for sequencing was blood, either unsorted or a sorted T cell fraction (not recorded which). The receptors were gathered from a male donor with ankylosing spondylitis. The CDR3 runs from the conserved cysteine through the conserved F or W. The D gene is left open where the match is weak. Size is stated for part of the rows, as once, few or many counts, or as a class when the clone is expanded.

.	.	TRBV18	TRBJ1-4	TGTGCCAGCTCACCACGTGAGGGAGGGTATGAAAAACTGTTTTTT	CASSPREGGYEKLFF
few	.	TRBV28	TRBJ2-5	TGTGCCAGCAGCCCAATGGCTAGTCAGTCGGGGTTCCAAGAGACCCAGTACTTC	CASSPMASQSGFQETQYF
many	.	TRBV29-1	TRBJ2-3	TGCAGCGTCCCCCTAACCCGTTTATCCGTGGCAGATACGCAGTATTTT	CSVPLTRLSVADTQYF
many	TRBD2	TRBV24-1	TRBJ2-5	TGTGCCACCAGTGCACTAGCGGGGGGAAAACAAGAGACCCAGTACTTC	CATSALAGGKQETQYF
many	.	TRBV15	TRBJ2-5	TGTGCCACCAGCATCGTAGGGACCCAGTACTTC	CATSIVGTQYF
many	.	TRBV7-2	TRBJ1-1	TGTGCCAGCAGCTTAAGGACAGCTGAAGCTTTCTTT	CASSLRTAEAFF
many	.	TRBV6-6	TRBJ1-4	TGTGCCAGCAAACAGGTTAATGAAAAACTGTTTTTT	CASKQVNEKLFF
many	.	TRBV7-2	TRBJ1-1	TGTGCCAGCAGCCCATCGTCGGGCACTTTGAACACTGAAGCTTTCTTT	CASSPSSGTLNTEAFF
many	.	TRBV5-1	TRBJ1-1	TGCGCCAGCAGCTTACGTCCTAGCACTGAAGCTTTCTTT	CASSLRPSTEAFF
.	.	TRBV11-2	TRBJ2-7	TGTGCCAGCAGTTTTCATATCTCTCAGGTCTACGAGCAGTACTTC	CASSFHISQVYEQYF
few	TRBD2	TRBV11-3	TRBJ2-1	TGTGCCAGCAGCATAACTAGCGGGGCAGACAATGAGCAGTTCTTC	CASSITSGADNEQFF
many	.	TRBV7-9	TRBJ1-2	TGTGCCTCTTCTCTGGGCCGGGGCTACACCTTC	CASSLGRGYTF
.	TRBD2	TRBV7-2	TRBJ2-7	TGTGCCAGCAGCTTAAAGGGTAGCGGGACCCACGAGCAGTACTTC	CASSLKGSGTHEQYF
.	.	TRBV2	TRBJ1-2	TGTGCCAGCAGTCTGTTGGGGGATCACAACTATGGCTACACCTTC	CASSLLGDHNYGYTF
many	.	TRBV28	TRBJ1-1	TGTGCCAGCAGTTTATGGCAAGGGGCGGATACTGAAGCTTTCTTT	CASSLWQGADTEAFF
few	.	TRBV3-1	TRBJ1-2	TGTGCCAGCAGCCGAAATTCAGACGGCCCCTATGGCTACACCTTC	CASSRNSDGPYGYTF
many	.	TRBV7-9	TRBJ1-1	TGTGCCAGCAGCTTTTATGGGAACACTGAAGCTTTCTTT	CASSFYGNTEAFF
many	.	TRBV9	TRBJ1-3	TGTGCCAGCAGCGTCTATTTAGGAGGGAGCGACTCTGGAAACACCATATATTTT	CASSVYLGGSDSGNTIYF
many	TRBD1	TRBV5-1	TRBJ2-3	TGCGCCAGCAGCTTTTTGACAGGGCCACCGGATGATACGCAGTATTTT	CASSFLTGPPDDTQYF
.	.	TRBV29-1	TRBJ2-3	TGCAGCGTTGATGGTCTCGTCAGACCTTCAGATACGCAGTATTTT	CSVDGLVRPSDTQYF
many	TRBD2	TRBV20-1	TRBJ2-7	TGCAGTGCTAGAGCAAGTGAAGCGGGAGCAGGGTACGAGCAGTACTTC	CSARASEAGAGYEQYF
few	.	TRBV5-1	TRBJ2-5	TGCGCCAGCAGCTTTGAGGGACCCGGAGGGGAGACCCAGTACTTC	CASSFEGPGGETQYF
many	.	TRBV12-3/TRBV12-4	TRBJ2-7	TGTGCCAGCAGTTTAGCAGGGCAGGGCCCCCTCCTCGAGCAGTACTTC	CASSLAGQGPLLEQYF
many	.	TRBV6-2/TRBV6-3	TRBJ1-2	TGTGCCAGCAGTTACTCGGGGGGCAGCCCTCGCTACACCTTC	CASSYSGGSPRYTF
many	.	TRBV5-1	TRBJ1-2	TGCGCCAGCAGCTTGGAGTCCGGTAACCCCTACTATGGCTACACCTTC	CASSLESGNPYYGYTF
many	.	TRBV29-1	TRBJ1-4	TGCAGCGTTGCGCAGGTGGGGGAAAAACTGTTTTTT	CSVAQVGEKLFF
many	.	TRBV27	TRBJ1-4	TGTGCCAGCAGTAGCACAGTCTCAGCTGAAAAACTGTTTTTT	CASSSTVSAEKLFF
many	.	TRBV24-1	TRBJ1-5	TGTGCCACCTGGGGAGGTCATGGCAATCAGCCCCAGCATTTT	CATWGGHGNQPQHF
.	.	TRBV27	TRBJ2-6	TGTGCCAGCAGTTTAGGCGACCCTGGGGCCAACGTCCTGACTTTC	CASSLGDPGANVLTF
many	.	TRBV20-1	TRBJ2-3	TGCAGTGCTAGAGTCCGGGTGGGGTTAGCGCAGTATTTT	CSARVRVGLAQYF
.	TRBD1	TRBV7-9	TRBJ2-7	TGTGCCAGCAGCTTGTCCGGGACAGTGGTTGGGGAGCAGTACTTC	CASSLSGTVVGEQYF
few	.	TRBV10-3	TRBJ2-3	TGTGCCATCAGTGATTTGCGCGCGGGGGCTAGCACAGATACGCAGTATTTT	CAISDLRAGASTDTQYF
many	.	TRBV28	TRBJ2-6	TGTGCCAGCAGTTCCTTCTCTGGGGCCAACGTCCTGACTTTC	CASSSFSGANVLTF
few	.	TRBV12-3/TRBV12-4	TRBJ2-1	TGTGCCAGCAGTTTAGGTTCAGCTAACAATGAGCAGTTCTTC	CASSLGSANNEQFF
few	.	TRBV7-2	TRBJ2-7	TGTGCCAGCAGCTTAGCCTTCTCAGGGTCAAGTTACGAGCAGTACTTC	CASSLAFSGSSYEQYF
.	.	TRBV27	TRBJ2-7	TGTGCCAGCAGTTTTGGGACCACCCCCTACGAGCAGTACTTC	CASSFGTTPYEQYF
many	.	TRBV5-1	TRBJ2-5	TGCGCCAGCAGCTTGGTGCAGGGACAAGAGACCCAGTACTTC	CASSLVQGQETQYF
many	.	TRBV4-1	TRBJ1-2	TGCGCCAGCAGCCATACTCTTCAGGGGATTGGCTATGGCTACACCTTC	CASSHTLQGIGYGYTF
many	TRBD1	TRBV6-2/TRBV6-3	TRBJ1-2	TGTGCCAGCAGTTACCGTGACAGGGAGGTTCACACCTTC	CASSYRDREVHTF
many	.	TRBV5-1	TRBJ2-3	TGCGCCAGCAGCCCGCCCTCCGGAGATACGCAGTATTTT	CASSPPSGDTQYF
.	.	TRBV10-3	TRBJ2-7	TGTGCCATCAGTCATAGAAGGGGACCCGATTCTGACTACGAGCAGTACTTC	CAISHRRGPDSDYEQYF
many	.	TRBV20-1	TRBJ1-5	TGCAGTGCTAGAGATGGGGGAAACCCGCGCTTAGTCCAGCCCCAGCATTTT	CSARDGGNPRLVQPQHF
many	.	TRBV10-3	TRBJ2-2	TGTGCCATCAGTAGGGGGTCGGACACCGGGGAGCTGTTTTTT	CAISRGSDTGELFF
many	.	TRBV25-1	TRBJ1-3	TGTGCCAGCAGTGATCCGGGCTCTGGAAACACCATATATTTT	CASSDPGSGNTIYF
.	.	TRBV11-2	TRBJ2-2	TGTGCCAGCAGCTTATCCGGACCCACTCTAAGTTGGCTGTTTTTT	CASSLSGPTLSWLFF